What follows are 5 T cell receptor beta chains derived from one specimen sequenced in a study of blood T cell repertoires in COVID-19. Sequenced by immunoSEQ multiplex PCR; TCRdb stores in-frame clones only, minus some. This table has about 25,000 clones, 81% appearing once. Sequenced input: peripheral blood. Every receptor here comes from a man between 70 and 80 years old with acute or convalescent COVID-19.

This chain connects TRBV6-1 to TRBJ2-5, with 8 bases identical to TRBD1. CDR1 and CDR2 (germline): MNHNS, SASEGT. The length of the CDR3 is 16 residues. V dropped 4 bases and J dropped 5; count of bases not matched to a gene: 12. CDR3 in amino acids: CASSGRYQGAGETQYF. The CDR3 coding sequence is TGTGCCAGCAGTGGCAGATACCAGGGGGCCGGTGAGACCCAGTACTTC.

This chain joins TRBV23-1 and TRBJ1-5; TRBD1 matches at 8 bases. TRBV23-1 is marked as an open reading frame, function uncertain. CDR3 size: 17 residues. With 3 bases clipped from V and 1 base from J, the junction kept 8 bases outside the gene matches. Written as DNA, the CDR3 is TGCGCCAGCAGTCAGGGGACAGGTCTGGTGAGCAATCAGCCCCAGCATTTT. This encodes CASSQGTGLVSNQPQHF.

V gene TRBV6-1 combines with J gene TRBJ2-7; a weak D match, TRBD1 (5 bases). Germline V gene sequence: CDR1 MNHNS, CDR2 SASEGT. This CDR3 spans 14 amino acids. Trimming took off 0 bases at V and 2 bases at J, with 8 bases between the two ends. CDR3 DNA: TGTGCCAGCAGTGAAGCCACAGGAACCTACGAGCAGTACTTC. This encodes CASSEATGTYEQYF.

The rearrangement joins TRBV10-3 to TRBJ1-2, with TRBD1 matching over 8 bases. CDR3 length: 13 amino acids. Germline V lookup: CDR1 ENHRY, CDR2 SYGVKD. V lost 10 bases, J lost 5 bases, and 9 bases stayed unmatched. The CDR3 bases are TGTGCCACCCAGGACAGGGATGAGTATGGCTACACCTTC. This translates into CATQDRDEYGYTF.

The rearrangement uses TRBV7-2 and TRBJ1-2, with a possible D match to TRBD1 (6 bases). Germline V lookup: CDR1 SGHTA, CDR2 FQGNSA. V dropped 9 bases and J dropped 4 bases, with 18 bases sitting between them. The CDR3 totals 14 residues. The CDR3 DNA sequence: TGTGCCAGTCTTGGGGGCCAGGGTCCCTATGGCTACACCTTC. Encoded protein: CASLGGQGPYGYTF.